The next 2 T cell receptor beta chains were all read from a single sample in a study of vaccination and CD4 T cells after COVID-19. TCRdb fed the PCR reads into MiXCR, producing one record per CDR3 protein. The table has 15,000 to 20,000 distinct CDR3 sequences, 50% to 75% seen once. The input for sequencing was CD4+ T cells from blood, taken after SARS-CoV-2 vaccination. These receptors all come from a human donor who had recovered from COVID-19.

The rearrangement joins TRBV18 to TRBJ2-5; no definite D call. The CDR3 contains 11 residues. The germline CDR1 and CDR2 sequences are KGHSH and LQKENI. Between the trimmed V and J ends, which lost 3 bases and 3 bases, there was a span of 2 bases. DNA of the CDR3: TGTGCCAGCTCACCGAAAGAGACCCAGTACTTC. Its protein product is CASSPKETQYF.

This clonotype is a singleton in its sample. This chain joins TRBV6-1 and TRBJ1-2, with 8 positions matching TRBD1. This CDR3 comprises 14 residues. The germline V gene encodes CDR1 MNHNS and CDR2 SASEGT. V dropped 3 bases and J dropped 8; count of bases not matched to a gene: 8. CDR3 protein: CASSDGQGTLGYTF. The CDR3 coding sequence is TGTGCCAGCAGTGACGGACAGGGAACGTTGGGCTACACCTTC.